The clone carrying this TCR beta chain was observed a few times. The data were taken from a study of T cells after yellow fever vaccination. TCRdb processed the 5' RACE reads anew with MiXCR; each CDR3 protein has one entry. The repertoire consists of 600,000 to 750,000 distinct CDR3 sequences, with 12% occurring once and the leading ten covering about 15%. Sequences were derived from PBMCs, sampled on the day of the yellow fever booster vaccination. This TCR derives from a man aged 30 to 39 who received the YFV17D yellow fever vaccine.

Here the CDR3 reads CASSLLAGVNNEQFF. For the CDR3, the DNA is TGTGCCAGCAGCTTACTAGCGGGGGTAAACAATGAGCAGTTCTTC. The gene calls are TRBV7-9 and TRBJ2-1; TRBD2 agrees at 10 bases. V lost 2 bases and J lost 5; bases outside the gene matches: 3. The length of the CDR3 is 15 residues. Germline assignment: CDR1 SEHNR and CDR2 FQNEAQ (reference sequence).